The 22 T cell receptor beta chains given below trace back to one sample, sequenced in a study of shared clonotypes between healthy human individuals. Sequencing used immunoSEQ multiplex PCR; TCRdb keeps in-frame clones, though not all of them. Of fewer than 850,000 clones in the sample, 90% were seen once. The sequencing input was memory CD8+ T cells from PBMCs. Subset specified: CD45RO+ cells pooled with CCR7-negative TemRA cells. The receptor source for this set is a man aged 18 to 30 in good health. Some clones in this sample may be carry-over from other donors' samples.

V and J are TRBV5-5 and TRBJ2-5; maybe TRBD1 (5 bases). The CDR3 contains 14 residues. Germline V gene lookup returns CDR1 SGHKS and CDR2 YYEKEE (reference sequence). With 0 bases removed from V and 5 bases from J, the gap between germline ends came to 11 bases. The CDR3: CASSLGQGGETQYF. CDR3 DNA: TGTGCCAGCAGCTTGGGTCAGGGTGGGGAGACCCAGTACTTC.

The chain uses TRBV7-3 and TRBJ2-1; D is tentatively TRBD1 or TRBD2 (5 bases each). Trimming took 5 bases from V and 8 from J, leaving 16 bases between them. There are 14 residues in the CDR3. Germline V gene sequence: CDR1 SGHTA, CDR2 FQGTGA. The CDR3 region is CASSRGTIVYEQFF. DNA for the CDR3: TGTGCCAGCAGCAGAGGGACCATCGTCTATGAGCAGTTCTTC.

This clone was seen once. CDR3 residues: CAWSSGKDTQYF. The CDR3 nucleotides read TGTGCCTGGAGCAGCGGGAAAGATACGCAGTATTTT. The chain is built from TRBV30 and TRBJ2-3; the match to TRBD2 covers 7 bases. Losses at the gene ends were 3 bases for V and 5 bases for J; bases not matched to a gene: 2. CDR1 and CDR2 from the germline V gene are GTSNPN and SVGIG (reference sequence). This CDR3 contains 12 residues.

The V gene is TRBV27, the J gene TRBJ2-5; 15 nucleotides line up with TRBD2. In germline, CDR1 is MNHEY, CDR2 SMNVEV (reference sequence). The V segment lost 1 base and the J segment 4 bases; nucleotides outside the gene matches: 1. The CDR3 is made up of 16 amino acids. CDR3 sequence: CASSLLGLAGGETQYF. CDR3 DNA: TGTGCCAGCAGTTTATTGGGACTAGCGGGAGGAGAGACCCAGTACTTC.

V usage is TRBV5-6 and J usage is TRBJ1-1, with D possibly being TRBD1 (5 bases). CDR3 length: 14 residues. V was clipped by 3 bases and J by 1 base, with 10 bases between them. The germline V gene encodes CDR1 SGHDT and CDR2 YYEEEE. The CDR3 nucleotides read TGTGCCAGCAGCTACGGGGGTTCGAACACTGAAGCTTTCTTT. Its translation is CASSYGGSNTEAFF. The entire variable domain, with the rest obtained from reference TRBV5-6 and TRBJ1-1, is as follows: DAGVTQSPTHLIKTRGQQVTLRCSPKSGHDTVSWYQQALGQGPQFIFQYYEEEERQRGNFPDRFSGHQFPNYSSELNVNALLLGDSALYLCASSYGGSNTEAFFGQGTRLTVV.

This clone appeared once. The chain has TRBV5-1 and TRBJ2-7; maybe TRBD1 (6 bases). This CDR3 has 16 amino acids. Trimming left V 2 bases short and J 3 bases short, with 18 bases between. CDR1 and CDR2 from the germline V gene are SGHRS and YFSETQ. The CDR3 bases are TGCGCCAGCAGCTTACAGGGCGAGAGGATCAGCTACGAGCAGTACTTC. This sequence encodes CASSLQGERISYEQYF.

V gene TRBV10-2 combines with J gene TRBJ2-5; no clear D. In germline, CDR1 is WSHSY, CDR2 SAAADI. Trimming took 6 bases from V and 5 from J, leaving 7 bases between them. The CDR3 consists of 11 residues. The CDR3 reads CASSPGETQYF. The CDR3 DNA is TGCGCCAGCAGCCCCGGGGAGACCCAGTACTTC.

CDR3 bases: TGTGCCAGCAGTTTTTCTCCCACATCTCCATGGACAGCGTACCAAGAGACCCAGTACTTC. Protein: CASSFSPTSPWTAYQETQYF. The chain links TRBV28 to TRBJ2-5; TRBD1 might be the D (6 bases). V lost 3 bases and J 0 bases, leaving 26 bases between the germline ends. The CDR3 is 20 residues long. Germline values: CDR1 MDHEN, CDR2 SYDVKM.

This clone was recorded once. This CDR3 reads CASVLEGGRLVYF. Written as DNA, the CDR3 is TGTGCCAGCGTTTTAGAAGGGGGCCGATTAGTATACTTC. The rearrangement joins TRBV7-9 to TRBJ2-7; 7 nucleotides align to TRBD1. The junction had 17 bases not matched to a gene; V was cut back by 8 bases and J by 13 bases. The CDR3 loop spans 13 amino acids. CDR1 and CDR2 (germline): SEHNR, FQNEAQ (reference sequence).

The chain recombines TRBV29-1 with TRBJ2-5; 7 nucleotides align to TRBD1. Trimming cost V 5 bases and J 5 bases; bases outside gene matches: 8. Germline loops: CDR1 SQVTM, CDR2 ANQGSEA. The CDR3 spans 13 residues. CDR3 DNA sequence: TGCAGCGTTTCCAGGGGGTTGAGGGAGACCCAGTACTTC. Translated, it gives CSVSRGLRETQYF.

The chain links TRBV13 to TRBJ2-3; D might be TRBD2 (5 bases). There are 16 residues in the CDR3. CDR1 is PRHDT and CDR2 is FYEKMQ in the germline V gene (reference sequence). The V end was cut by 2 bases, the J end by 2 bases, with 14 bases between. The CDR3 sequence is CASSLRVLEATDTQYF. The DNA of the CDR3 is TGTGCCAGCAGCTTAAGGGTATTGGAGGCCACAGATACGCAGTATTTT.

This clone was observed a single time. The sample has other DNA sequences that encode this CDR3 too. This chain uses TRBV28 with TRBJ1-5; 10 bases align to TRBD1. CDR1 is MDHEN, CDR2 SYDVKM, per germline. With V trimmed by 2 bases and J by 4 bases, 2 bases remained unmatched. CDR3 length: 15 amino acids. The CDR3 nucleotides read TGTGCCAGCAGTTTAGGACAGGGGGTGAATCAGCCCCAGCATTTT. Its translation: CASSLGQGVNQPQHF.

The V gene is TRBV6-1, the J gene TRBJ2-3, with D tentatively TRBD2 (6 bases). The CDR3 loop spans 17 amino acids. Germline loops: CDR1 MNHNS, CDR2 SASEGT. V was trimmed by 2 bases and J by 0 bases, leaving 15 bases between them. CDR3 nucleotides: TGTGCCAGCAGTGAACGGGGCGGAGGGGCCAGCACAGATACGCAGTATTTT. This sequence encodes CASSERGGGASTDTQYF.

The V gene is TRBV9, the J gene TRBJ1-4, with TRBD1 as a possible D gene (6 bases). CDR3 length equals 16 residues. The V and J ends lost 3 bases and 4 bases respectively, with 16 bases between them. The germline CDR1 and CDR2 sequences are SGDLS and YYNGEE. The CDR3 nucleotides read TGTGCCAGCAGCGCCCGAGGGGGGGTTTATAATGAAAAACTGTTTTTT. Protein product: CASSARGGVYNEKLFF.

The chain joins TRBV7-3 to TRBJ2-5; D tentatively reads TRBD1 or TRBD2 (5 bases each). CDR3 length: 14 amino acids. Trimming shortened V by 4 bases and J by 7 bases, and 16 bases separated the two germline ends. Germline CDR1 is SGHTA and CDR2 is FQGTGA. The CDR3 spells CASSSTGTPGTQYF. The CDR3 coding sequence is TGTGCCAGCAGCTCAACCGGGACCCCGGGGACCCAGTACTTC.

The J gene is TRBJ1-5, the V gene TRBV19; the D gene is possibly TRBD1 (5 bases). The CDR3 extends over 15 amino acids. Deletions cut 4 bases from V and 4 bases from J, with 14 bases between. CDR1 is LNHDA and CDR2 is SQIVND in the germline V gene (reference sequence). CDR3 coding DNA: TGTGCCAGTAGTAGATACCGGGACGGGAATCAGCCCCAGCATTTT. Encoded protein: CASSRYRDGNQPQHF.

V is TRBV7-2 and J is TRBJ2-1, with D perhaps matching TRBD2 (6 bases). This CDR3 has 16 residues. Germline V lookup: CDR1 SGHTA, CDR2 FQGNSA. V was shortened by 5 bases and J by 3 bases, with 17 bases between the two germline ends. This CDR3 is CASSTPTGVFYNEQFF. The CDR3 region has the DNA TGTGCCAGCAGCACACCGACGGGGGTTTTCTACAATGAGCAGTTCTTC.

The table lists this clone with a count of one. The chain is built from TRBV5-4 and TRBJ2-5, with D possibly being TRBD2 (5 bases). Between the trimmed V and J ends, which lost 2 bases and 2 bases, there was a span of 13 bases. From germline, CDR1 is SGHNT and CDR2 YYREEE (reference sequence). There are 15 residues in the CDR3. The CDR3 sequence is CASSFGVSWQETQYF. The CDR3 bases are TGTGCCAGCAGCTTCGGGGTTAGTTGGCAAGAGACCCAGTACTTC.

CDR3 sequence reads: CASSSDTSRSYNEQFF. CDR3 nucleotide sequence: TGTGCCAGCAGTTCAGACACGAGCAGATCCTACAATGAGCAGTTCTTC. The chain links TRBV28 to TRBJ2-1; no firm D call. The V end was cut by 4 bases, the J end by 1 base, with 14 bases between. This CDR3 spans 16 amino acids. Germline CDR1 reads MDHEN; CDR2 reads SYDVKM.

The chain links TRBV7-9 to TRBJ2-3; D gene unclear. The V and J ends lost 5 bases and 0 bases respectively, with 9 bases between them. This CDR3 region has 14 residues. Per germline, CDR1 SEHNR and CDR2 FQNEAQ (reference sequence). This CDR3 reads CASSKYGSTDTQYF. The CDR3 DNA sequence: TGTGCCAGCAGCAAATACGGTAGCACAGATACGCAGTATTTT.

This chain links TRBV7-9 with TRBJ2-7; no clear D. With 5 bases removed from V and 2 bases from J, the gap between germline ends came to 13 bases. CDR3 length: 14 amino acids. The germline gives CDR1 SEHNR, CDR2 FQNEAQ (reference sequence). CDR3 loop: CASSLLGRPYEQYF. The CDR3 DNA sequence: TGTGCCAGCAGCCTGCTAGGCCGACCCTACGAGCAGTACTTC.

This chain's CDR3 is CASSYEGGAFF. As DNA, the CDR3 is TGCGCCAGCAGCTACGAGGGAGGCGCTTTCTTT. The V and J genes are TRBV5-1 and TRBJ1-1; D ambiguous. V lost 3 bases and J 11 bases, leaving 11 bases between the germline ends. This CDR3 is built from 11 residues. CDR1 and CDR2 from the germline V gene are SGHRS and YFSETQ.